This note documents a single T cell receptor beta chain sequence. The antigen is undetermined. The data were taken from a study of cytomegalovirus exposure and HLA in healthy donors. Study results and limitations: Within the roughly 120 validation repertoires, first-cohort TCR clusters tended to co-occur, according to a later analysis. The classifier, whose performance was assessed in both the original and validation cohorts, reportedly diagnosed cytomegalovirus status with high specificity and sensitivity. It was approximately 160 TCR beta chains that were listed as cytomegalovirus-associated.

Only in-frame clones appear in the TCRdb table, and some are missing; sequencing was by immunoSEQ multiplex PCR. In the table there are fewer than 90,000 clones, approximately 95% of which are singletons. The V gene's germline CDR1 is SGHDT and CDR2 YYEEEE. The CDR3 length is 16 residues. V gave up 4 bases and J gave up 6 bases; unmatched junction bases: 12. The rearrangement uses TRBV5-6 and TRBJ2-2; 7 bases fit TRBD1. Specimen: PBMCs. This clonotype was obtained from a man aged 18 to 35 in good health and CMV-seropositive. As DNA, the CDR3 is TGTGCCAGCAGCGCGGCCGGGACAGCATGGTCCGGGGAGCTGTTTTTT. Residues: CASSAAGTAWSGELFF.